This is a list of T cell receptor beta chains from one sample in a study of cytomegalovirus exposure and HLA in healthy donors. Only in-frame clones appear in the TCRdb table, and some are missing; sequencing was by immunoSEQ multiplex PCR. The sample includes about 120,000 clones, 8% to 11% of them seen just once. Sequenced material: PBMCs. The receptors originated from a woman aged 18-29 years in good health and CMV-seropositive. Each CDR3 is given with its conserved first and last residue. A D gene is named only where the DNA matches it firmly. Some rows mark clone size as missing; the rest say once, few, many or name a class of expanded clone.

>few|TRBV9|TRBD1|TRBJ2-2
CARPTDRAGTGELFF
TGTGCCAGACCTACGGACAGGGCCGGCACCGGGGAGCTGTTTTTT
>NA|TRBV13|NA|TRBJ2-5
CASSRHLRPNPGETQYF
TGTGCCAGCAGCCGACACTTACGGCCAAACCCGGGGGAGACCCAGTACTTC
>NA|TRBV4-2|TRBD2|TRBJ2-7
CASSQGGGSAYEQYF
TGTGCCAGCAGCCAAGGCGGCGGGAGTGCTTACGAGCAGTACTTC
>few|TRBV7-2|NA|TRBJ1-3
CASSQGGAIVERSGNTIYF
TGTGCCAGCAGCCAAGGGGGAGCCATTGTGGAAAGATCTGGAAACACCATATATTTT
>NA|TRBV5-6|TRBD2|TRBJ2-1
CASSLTSGGYNEQFF
TGTGCCAGCAGCCTAACTAGCGGGGGGTACAATGAGCAGTTCTTC
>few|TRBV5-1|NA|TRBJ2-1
CASRRAEIYNEQFF
TGCGCCAGCAGAAGAGCGGAGATCTACAATGAGCAGTTCTTC
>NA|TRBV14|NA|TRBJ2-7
CASSQGIPTYEQYF
TGTGCCAGCAGCCAAGGAATCCCTACCTACGAGCAGTACTTC
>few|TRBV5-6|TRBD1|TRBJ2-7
CASSLGQGTDEQYF
TGTGCCAGCAGTTTAGGACAGGGGACGGACGAGCAGTACTTC
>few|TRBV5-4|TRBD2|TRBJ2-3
CASSAGGMVSSDTQYF
TGTGCCAGCAGCGCGGGAGGGATGGTGAGCTCGGATACGCAGTATTTT
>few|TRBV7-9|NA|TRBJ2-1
CASSLSEGQGEFF
TGTGCCAGCAGCTTATCGGAGGGGCAGGGGGAGTTCTTC
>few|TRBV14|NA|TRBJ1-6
CASRIGGQGRNSPLHF
TGTGCCAGCAGAATAGGTGGGCAGGGGCGAAATTCACCCCTCCACTTT
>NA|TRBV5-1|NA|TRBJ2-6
CASSLDRVGANVLTF
TGCGCCAGCAGCTTGGACAGGGTTGGGGCCAACGTCCTGACTTTC